This passage covers 9 T cell receptor beta chains from one sample sequenced in a study of cytomegalovirus exposure and HLA in healthy donors. The study ran its PCR with 60 Vbeta and 13 Jbeta primers. Sequenced by immunoSEQ multiplex PCR; TCRdb stores in-frame clones only, minus some. The sample includes under 200,000 clones, roughly two thirds seen only once; the top ten take 2.8%. Sample: PBMCs. These receptors were obtained from a woman between 40 and 55 years old in good health and CMV-seropositive.

This clone was counted at least ten times. The rearrangement links TRBV6-6 to TRBJ2-7; 7 positions match TRBD2. The V segment lost 2 bases and the J segment 0 bases; nucleotides outside the gene matches: 4. This CDR3 comprises 15 residues. Germline CDR1 is MNHNY and CDR2 is SVGAGI (reference sequence). As DNA, the CDR3 is TGTGCCAGCAGTTACAATAAGCGGGACTCCTACGAGCAGTACTTC. Protein sequence: CASSYNKRDSYEQYF.

V is TRBV28 and J is TRBJ1-1; possibly TRBD1 for D (5 bases). Germline lookup yields CDR1 MDHEN and CDR2 SYDVKM. Deletions cut 5 bases from V and 1 base from J, with 11 bases between. There are 14 residues in the CDR3. The CDR3 nucleotides are TGTGCCAGCAGTCCCCCCCAGGGGAACACTGAAGCTTTCTTT. Its translation: CASSPPQGNTEAFF.

This clone was seen more than once but under ten times. V gene TRBV4-3 combines with J gene TRBJ2-1; 7 nucleotides line up with TRBD1. Germline trimming cut 1 base from V and 4 bases from J; bases unmatched to any gene: 4. The CDR3 sequence is 15 residues long. Germline V gives CDR1 LGHNA, CDR2 YSLEER. Here the CDR3 DNA reads TGCGCCAGCAGCCAAGCGCGACAGGGATACAATGAGCAGTTCTTC. Translating it yields CASSQARQGYNEQFF.

Here the CDR3 DNA reads TGTGCCAGCAGTTCGCCGGACAGGGGAGCCTACGAGCAGTACTTC. It translates to CASSSPDRGAYEQYF. J is TRBJ2-7 and V is TRBV6-6, with TRBD1 matching over 9 bases. Trimming cost V 4 bases and J 2 bases; bases outside gene matches: 6. CDR3 length: 15 residues. CDR1 MNHNY and CDR2 SVGAGI come from the germline V gene (reference sequence).

On this clone: Compared with germline, one end of the junction differs, possibly owing to a read error. The V and J genes are TRBV28 and TRBJ1-2; 8 positions match TRBD1. Germline V gene data show CDR1 as MDHEN and CDR2 as SYDVKM. The CDR3 totals 13 residues. The CDR3 DNA sequence: TGTGCCAGCACTGAGGGACAGGTCTATGGCTACCCCTTC. Translated: CASTEGQVYGYPF.

The chain joins TRBV29-1 to TRBJ1-5; D is possibly TRBD1 (6 bases). Germline V gives CDR1 SQVTM, CDR2 ANQGSEA. There are 16 residues in the CDR3. Between the trimmed V and J ends, which lost 6 bases and 1 base, there was a span of 19 bases. CDR3 amino acids: CSVAGKAGESNQPQHF. CDR3 in DNA: TGCAGCGTCGCCGGTAAGGCAGGGGAGAGCAATCAGCCCCAGCATTTT.

The sample holds a few counts of this clone. V gene TRBV7-8 combines with J gene TRBJ2-7, with TRBD2 identical over 7 bases. Unmatched junction bases numbered 4, after V lost 0 bases and J lost 2 bases. The CDR3 runs 15 residues. Germline V gene lookup returns CDR1 SGHVS and CDR2 FQNEAQ. The CDR3 nucleotides are TGTGCCAGCAGCTTAGCGCCACTAGCGCCCTACGAGCAGTACTTC. This translates into CASSLAPLAPYEQYF.

This clone was seen a handful of times. This rearrangement joins TRBV7-2 to TRBJ1-2; D not certain. Between the trimmed V and J ends, which lost 5 bases and 7 bases, there was a span of 11 bases. Germline values: CDR1 SGHTA, CDR2 FQGNSA. This CDR3 has 12 residues. DNA of the CDR3: TGTGCCAGCAGCCCCGACGGGTGTGGCTACACCTTC. Its translation is CASSPDGCGYTF.

CDR3 nucleotides: TGTGCCAGCAGTGAATTTAGGGGCTTCTACACTGAAGCTTTCTTT. It yields the protein CASSEFRGFYTEAFF. The chain links TRBV2 to TRBJ1-1; TRBD1 might be the D (5 bases). The CDR3 runs to 15 residues. V was clipped by 2 bases and J by 3 bases, with 13 bases between them. The germline V gene has CDR1 SNHLY and CDR2 FYNNEI.